These 10 T cell receptor beta chains share one sample of origin, sequenced in a study of blood T cell repertoires in COVID-19. Measured with immunoSEQ multiplex PCR; TCRdb has only the in-frame clones, and not every one. The table lists 170,000 or so clones, less than 90% of them singletons. Source material: peripheral blood. The receptor source for this set is a man aged 18 to 35 with active or convalescent COVID-19.

This clone occurred many times. V gene TRBV6-5 combines with J gene TRBJ1-5, with D tentatively TRBD1 (5 bases). Germline V lookup: CDR1 MNHEY, CDR2 SVGAGI. The CDR3 runs to 14 residues. V was pared by 10 bases and J by 4 bases, with 17 bases between. CDR3 in DNA: TGTGCCACAACAATTGGAGGGGCTAATCAGCCCCAGCATTTT. The encoded protein is CATTIGGANQPQHF.

The genes are TRBV3-1 (or the pseudogene TRBV3-2) and TRBJ2-5, with TRBD2 matching 7 bases. The germline V gene encodes CDR1 LGHDT and CDR2 YNNKEL (reference sequence). Germline trimming cut 0 bases from V and 1 base from J; bases unmatched to any gene: 8. The CDR3 has 17 amino acids. In DNA form, the CDR3 reads TGTGCCAGCAGCCAAGATGGACCTAGCGGCTTCCAAGAGACCCAGTACTTC. This encodes CASSQDGPSGFQETQYF.

This clone showed up just a few times. At one of its ends the junction is not consistent with the germline gene, which may arise from a read error. V is TRBV7-7 and J is TRBJ2-2; D remains unclear. CDR1 and CDR2 (germline): SSHAT, FNYEAQ (reference sequence). The CDR3 has 12 amino acids. The CDR3 coding sequence is TGTGCTAGCAGCTTTTCCGGCGGGGAGCTGTTTTTT. It encodes CASSFSGGELFF.

The chain carries TRBV18 and TRBJ1-5; 10 bases align to TRBD1. Germline-derived CDR1 and CDR2 are KGHSH and LQKENI. The CDR3 has 16 residues. V trimming: 5 bases; J trimming: 7 bases; junction bases outside the gene matches: 11. CDR3 DNA sequence: TGTGCCAGCTCATCCGGGACAGGGGCAGGGAGGCAGCCCCAGCATTTT. Amino acids: CASSSGTGAGRQPQHF.

This sequence joins TRBV14 and TRBJ2-5, with 7 bases matching TRBD1. The V and J ends lost 1 base and 1 base, in that order; junction bases with no gene match: 6. The germline CDR1 and CDR2 sequences are SGHDN and FVKESK. The CDR3 covers 16 residues. CDR3 in DNA: TGTGCCAGCAGCCAAGTTTCGCCAGGGGGCCAAGAGACCCAGTACTTC. It encodes CASSQVSPGGQETQYF.

The chain has TRBV24-1 and TRBJ2-5, with a weak D call TRBD1 (6 bases). CDR3 length equals 14 residues. The V gene lost 6 bases and the J gene lost 4 bases, with 14 bases spanning the gap. CDR1 is KGHDR, CDR2 SFDVKD, per germline. For the CDR3, the DNA is TGTGCCACCAGTAGCGGACAGTTGAGAGAGACCCAGTACTTC. Translation gives CATSSGQLRETQYF.

This sequence joins TRBV15 and TRBJ2-7; 9 bases align to TRBD2. V trimming: 1 base; J trimming: 0 bases; junction bases outside the gene matches: 4. Germline V gene sequence: CDR1 LNHNV, CDR2 YYDKDF (reference sequence). This CDR3 is built from 16 residues. The CDR3, as DNA: TGTGCCACCAGCAGAGCTTTTAGCGGGAGCTCCTACGAGCAGTACTTC. It yields the protein CATSRAFSGSSYEQYF.

The rearrangement uses TRBV19 and TRBJ2-4; weak D call: TRBD2 (6 bases). Per the germline V gene, CDR1 is LNHDA and CDR2 is SQIVND (reference sequence). Trimming stripped 2 bases from V and 8 bases from J, with 13 bases between. There are 14 residues in the CDR3. The CDR3 protein is CASSIRAGQHIQYF. In DNA, the CDR3 is TGTGCCAGTAGTATACGCGCGGGGCAACACATTCAGTACTTC.

V usage is TRBV5-1 and J usage is TRBJ2-3; TRBD2 matches 7 bases. The CDR3 totals 16 residues. The germline CDR1 and CDR2 sequences are SGHRS and YFSETQ. With V trimmed by 3 bases and J by 3 bases, 10 bases remained unmatched. CDR3 bases: TGCGCCAGCAGCTACTCAAGCGGGGAAGGAACAGATACGCAGTATTTT. This codes for CASSYSSGEGTDTQYF.

The CDR3 here is CASSLAGSGGEKNEQFF. CDR3 nucleotides: TGTGCCAGCAGCTTAGCGGGCTCAGGGGGCGAAAAGAATGAGCAGTTCTTC. The chain recombines TRBV7-2 with TRBJ2-1; 8 nucleotides agree with TRBD1. The germline gives CDR1 SGHTA, CDR2 FQGNSA. Unmatched junction bases numbered 11, after V lost 0 bases and J lost 7 bases. This CDR3 region has 17 residues.